This T cell receptor (beta chain) was identified in a study of T cell responses to AZD1222 COVID-19 vaccine. As for this clone: Its antigen is not identified.

This CDR3 region has 15 residues. Germline V lookup: CDR1 MNHEY, CDR2 SMNVEV (reference sequence). Trimming took off 0 bases at V and 1 base at J, with 9 bases between the two ends. The table came from immunoSEQ multiplex PCR; TCRdb's copy has only in-frame clones and leaves some out. The profile shows fewer than 120,000 clones, roughly 89% of them singletons. General study findings and limits: Spike-specific TCR breadth and depth were elevated following two AZD1222 doses. It was only a handful of AZD1222 recipients who were seropositive at baseline. Distributed over spike, vaccine-associated CD4 TCRs predominated at 160-218 and 743-854. Repertoire samples came only from after the peak T cell response.

This receptor was obtained from an adult who received the AZD1222 COVID-19 vaccine. The specimen was peripheral blood, collected 28 days after the second AZD1222 dose. The chain combines TRBV27 with TRBJ1-2; no clear D gene. This chain's CDR3 is CASSLSRGYNYGYTF. CDR3 nucleotide sequence: TGTGCCAGCAGTTTATCCCGGGGTTATAACTATGGCTACACCTTC.